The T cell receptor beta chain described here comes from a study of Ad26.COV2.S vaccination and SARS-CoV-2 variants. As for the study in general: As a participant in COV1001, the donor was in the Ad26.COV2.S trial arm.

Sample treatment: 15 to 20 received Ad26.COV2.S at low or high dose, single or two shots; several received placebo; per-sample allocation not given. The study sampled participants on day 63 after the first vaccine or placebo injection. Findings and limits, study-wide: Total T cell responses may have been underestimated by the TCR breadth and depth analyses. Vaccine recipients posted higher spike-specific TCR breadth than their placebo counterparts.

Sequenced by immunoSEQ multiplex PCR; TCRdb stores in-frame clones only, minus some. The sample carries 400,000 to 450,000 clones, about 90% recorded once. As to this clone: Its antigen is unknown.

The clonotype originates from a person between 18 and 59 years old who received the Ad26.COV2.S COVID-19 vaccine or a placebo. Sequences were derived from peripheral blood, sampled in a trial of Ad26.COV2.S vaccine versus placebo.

The CDR3 loop is CSVETDTYNEQFF. CDR3 coding DNA: TGCAGCGTTGAGACGGACACATACAATGAGCAGTTCTTC. The rearrangement joins TRBV29-1 to TRBJ2-1; TRBD1 is a possible D gene (5 bases). The germline CDR1 and CDR2 sequences are SQVTM and ANQGSEA. V lost 3 bases and J lost 4, with 10 bases in between. The CDR3 is 13 amino acids.